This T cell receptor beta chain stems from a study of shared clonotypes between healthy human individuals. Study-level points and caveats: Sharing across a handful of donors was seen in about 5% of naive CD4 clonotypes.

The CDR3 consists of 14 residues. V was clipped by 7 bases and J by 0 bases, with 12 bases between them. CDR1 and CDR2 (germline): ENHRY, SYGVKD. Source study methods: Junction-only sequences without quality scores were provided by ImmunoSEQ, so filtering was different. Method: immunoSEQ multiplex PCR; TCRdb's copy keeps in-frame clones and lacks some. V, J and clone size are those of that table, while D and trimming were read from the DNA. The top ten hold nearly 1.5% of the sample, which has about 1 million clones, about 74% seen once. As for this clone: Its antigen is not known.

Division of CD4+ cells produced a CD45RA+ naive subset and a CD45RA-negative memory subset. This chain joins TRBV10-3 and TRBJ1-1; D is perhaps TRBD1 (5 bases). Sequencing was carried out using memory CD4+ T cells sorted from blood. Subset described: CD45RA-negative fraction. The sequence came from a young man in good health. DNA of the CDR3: TGTGCCATCAAAAAGACAGATTTGAACACTGAAGCTTTCTTT. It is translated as CAIKKTDLNTEAFF.